This T cell receptor beta chain was captured by sequencing in a study of blood T cells in healthy people across ages. Study-level points and caveats: Higher diversity, along with more naive CD4+ cells, distinguished long-lived donors from aged donors.

Using a J-beta primer mix together with a sample-barcoded 5' primer, a second PCR was run for 7 to 11 cycles. Each cDNA molecule was tagged by a template-switch adaptor with 12 random nucleotides. TCRdb recomputed calls from the 5' RACE reads with MiXCR, one row per CDR3 protein. The sample records some 670,000 distinct CDR3 sequences, under 65% being singletons. With 4 bases removed from V and 5 bases from J, the gap between germline ends came to 9 bases. The germline V gene encodes CDR1 ENHRY and CDR2 SYGVKD. This CDR3 has 13 amino acids. This clonotype has more than one count but fewer than ten. Its antigen is still unknown. Total RNA amounts of at least 5 micrograms were extracted per sample.

This sequence was found in a woman of 80 years or more in good health. V gene TRBV10-3 combines with J gene TRBJ2-1; unclear D gene. Material: blood. The CDR3 coding sequence is TGTGCCATCAGTGTGGCAGGCCACAATGAGCAGTTCTTC. Translation: CAISVAGHNEQFF.